The 2 T cell receptor beta chains presented below share a single source sample, sequenced in a study of T cell responses to AZD1222 COVID-19 vaccine. Assay: immunoSEQ multiplex PCR; the TCRdb copy retains only in-frame clones and omits some. The sample has over 150,000 clones, around nine tenths seen once. The sequenced sample was peripheral blood, obtained 28 days after the second AZD1222 dose. Every receptor here comes from an adult who received the AZD1222 COVID-19 vaccine.

The rearrangement links TRBV19 to TRBJ1-5, with TRBD1 identical over 8 bases. The CDR3 covers 14 residues. Germline V gene data show CDR1 as LNHDA and CDR2 as SQIVND (reference sequence). V shed 4 bases, J shed 6 bases, and the junction held 5 bases outside the gene matches. In nucleotides, the CDR3 is TGTGCCAGTAGTAGGGGACAGGCCACTCAGCCCCAGCATTTT. Protein sequence: CASSRGQATQPQHF. The complete variable domain, with remaining parts taken from reference TRBV19 and TRBJ1-5, reads DGGITQSPKYLFRKEGQNVTLSCEQNLNHDAMYWYRQDPGQGLRLIYYSQIVNDFQKGDIAEGYSVSREKKESFPLTVTSAQKNPTAFYLCASSRGQATQPQHFGDGTRLSIL.

As DNA, the CDR3 is TGTGCCAGCAGTGAGAGCCGCCTTGAAGCTTTCTTT. It codes for CASSESRLEAFF. The chain joins TRBV6-6 to TRBJ1-1; D is unclear. The CDR3 extends over 12 amino acids. Trimming took off 5 bases at V and 7 bases at J, with 11 bases between the two ends. CDR1 MNHNY and CDR2 SVGAGI come from the germline V gene (reference sequence).